The 13 T cell receptor beta chains presented below share a single source sample, sequenced in a study of T cell responses to AZD1222 COVID-19 vaccine (dated by TCRdb to 2020 to 2023). Library preparation employed the immunoSEQ multiplex PCR assay. TCRdb mirrors the immuneACCESS table, restricted to in-frame sequences. Some clones are absent from its copies; in checked studies, under half trace to an unresolved V gene, and the reason for the others is unknown. In this sample the table shows 100,000 to 150,000 clones, 92% of which occur a single time. The ten largest clones capture 1.1% of the sample. This specimen's time point label, interpreted: baseline before first vaccination. Material: peripheral blood, obtained on day 0 of AZD1222 vaccination. All receptors derive from an adult in good health.

The J gene is TRBJ2-6, the V gene TRBV4-2; D gene uncertain. Germline lookup yields CDR1 LGHNA and CDR2 YNFKEQ. The V end lost 0 bases, the J end lost 2 bases, and 5 bases lay between the germline ends. This CDR3 comprises 15 residues. Here the CDR3 DNA reads TGTGCCAGCAGCCAAGAGGGGACTGGGGCCAACGTCCTGACTTTC. Residues: CASSQEGTGANVLTF.

The rearrangement joins TRBV7-3 to TRBJ2-1, with a possible D match to TRBD1 (6 bases). The CDR3 loop spans 14 amino acids. The V end was cut by 1 base, the J end by 9 bases, with 13 bases between. CDR1 is SGHTA and CDR2 is FQGTGA in the germline V gene. CDR3 sequence: CASSLSHLGGEQFF. DNA for the CDR3: TGTGCCAGCAGCTTAAGCCACTTAGGGGGTGAGCAGTTCTTC.

The V call is TRBV5-1, the J call TRBJ2-7, with 7 bases that match TRBD2. Germline CDR1 SGHRS, CDR2 YFSETQ. The CDR3 spans 15 residues. Trimming removed 4 bases from V and 1 base from J; junction bases left unmatched: 8. The CDR3 bases are TGCGCCAGCAGCGGATCGGGAGGTTTGTCCTACGAGCAGTACTTC. It yields the protein CASSGSGGLSYEQYF.

This chain links TRBV6-5 with TRBJ1-3; D unresolved. The CDR3 sequence is 15 residues long. CDR1 and CDR2 from the germline V gene are MNHEY and SVGAGI. V lost 5 bases and J lost 4, with 15 bases in between. CDR3 sequence: CASSPLRASGNTIYF. As DNA, the CDR3 is TGTGCCAGCAGTCCTTTGAGGGCATCCGGAAACACCATATATTTT.

This clone has just a few counts. The chain carries TRBV2 and TRBJ1-4; no clear D. Per germline, CDR1 SNHLY and CDR2 FYNNEI. The CDR3 extends over 13 amino acids. Trimming stripped 7 bases from V and 7 bases from J, with 13 bases between. The DNA of the CDR3 is TGTGCCAGCACCGGGTTCGAGGGTGAAAAACTGTTTTTT. Protein sequence: CASTGFEGEKLFF.

This CDR3 is CSVDGAGAGTDTQYF. Written as DNA, the CDR3 is TGCAGCGTTGATGGAGCAGGGGCCGGAACAGATACGCAGTATTTT. The J gene is TRBJ2-3, the V gene TRBV29-1, with TRBD1 as a possible D gene (6 bases). Trimming cost V 3 bases and J 3 bases, with 16 bases left between them. The CDR3 totals 15 residues. CDR1 and CDR2 (germline): SQVTM, ANQGSEA.

This clone was seen a single time. The chain carries TRBV4-2 and TRBJ2-1; D might be TRBD2 (6 bases). The CDR3 contains 15 residues. CDR1 and CDR2 from the germline V gene are LGHNA and YNFKEQ. V was cut by 1 base and J by 8 bases, with 15 bases left in between. DNA of the CDR3: TGTGCCAGCAGCCAAGGGATCGCTCCGGGGGATGAGCAGTTCTTC. It codes for CASSQGIAPGDEQFF.

The chain combines TRBV30 with TRBJ2-2; D ambiguous. Trimming pared 2 bases from V and 1 base from J, leaving 14 bases between. This CDR3 region has 16 residues. CDR1 and CDR2 (germline): GTSNPN, SVGIG (reference sequence). CDR3 DNA: TGTGCCTGGAGTAATTTGTGGGCGCGGAACACCGGGGAGCTGTTTTTT. It yields the protein CAWSNLWARNTGELFF.

The chain couples TRBV27 to TRBJ1-6; possibly TRBD1 for D (5 bases). This CDR3 is 16 amino acids long. Germline V gene data show CDR1 as MNHEY and CDR2 as SMNVEV (reference sequence). The germline V and J ends were trimmed by 6 bases and 8 bases, with 20 bases remaining between them. The CDR3 here is CASSLRAGNSYSPLHF. DNA of the CDR3: TGTGCCAGCAGCTTAAGGGCAGGGAACTCTTATTCACCCCTCCACTTT.

The J gene is TRBJ2-3, the V gene TRBV6-5; D may be TRBD2 (6 bases). CDR3 length: 14 amino acids. Germline CDR1 and CDR2: MNHEY and SVGAGI. V lost 7 bases and J 3 bases, leaving 14 bases between the germline ends. The DNA for the CDR3 is TGTGCCAGCACCGGGACTGTAAGAACAGATACGCAGTATTTT. It encodes CASTGTVRTDTQYF.

The chain employs TRBV18 and TRBJ2-3, with a weak D call TRBD2 (5 bases). Germline V gene data show CDR1 as KGHSH and CDR2 as LQKENI. The CDR3 totals 14 residues. Trimming pared 2 bases from V and 1 base from J, leaving 7 bases between. The CDR3 nucleotides read TGTGCCAGCTCACCATTGGGAGGCACAGATACGCAGTATTTT. Its protein is CASSPLGGTDTQYF.

This rearrangement joins TRBV27 to TRBJ2-3; tentatively, D is TRBD2 (5 bases). Germline values: CDR1 MNHEY, CDR2 SMNVEV (reference sequence). V lost 8 bases and J 1 base, leaving 16 bases between the germline ends. The length of the CDR3 is 15 residues. As DNA, the CDR3 is TGTGCCAGCCAGCCAAAGGGAGCAGGCACAGATACGCAGTATTTT. This encodes CASQPKGAGTDTQYF.

This clone was found once. The chain links TRBV7-9 to TRBJ1-1, with TRBD1 as a possible D gene (5 bases). In germline, CDR1 is SEHNR, CDR2 FQNEAQ (reference sequence). The CDR3 totals 15 residues. The V gene lost 1 base and the J gene lost 5 bases, with 14 bases spanning the gap. In DNA form, the CDR3 reads TGTGCCAGCAGCTTAGGGGGAGGGGTGGAGACTGAAGCTTTCTTT. It codes for CASSLGGGVETEAFF.